These 10 T cell receptor beta chains were sequenced from one sample in a study of blood T cell repertoires in COVID-19. Data came from immunoSEQ multiplex PCR; TCRdb stores just in-frame clones and leaves some out. The table has tens of thousands of clones, around 91% seen once. The specimen was peripheral blood. The receptor set was obtained from a man of 80 years or more with acute or convalescent COVID-19.

CDR3 coding DNA: TGTGCCTGGAGTTTGACAGGGCCTGACGAGCAGTACTTC. It codes for CAWSLTGPDEQYF. V gene TRBV30 combines with J gene TRBJ2-7; 7 positions match TRBD1. The V gene end was trimmed by 2 bases and the J gene end by 5 bases; junction bases not matched to a gene: 6. CDR1 is GTSNPN, CDR2 SVGIG, per germline (reference sequence). The CDR3 loop spans 13 amino acids.

The chain links TRBV11-1 to TRBJ1-2; the D is unclear. V was trimmed by 5 bases and J by 8 bases, leaving 21 bases between them. CDR1 and CDR2 (germline): SGHAT, FQDESV (reference sequence). The CDR3 is made up of 15 amino acids. CDR3 bases: TGTGCCAGCAGCCACTATCGCCAGGCCCGGGGAGGCTACACCTTC. This sequence encodes CASSHYRQARGGYTF.

The rearrangement joins TRBV6-5 to TRBJ1-3, with D perhaps matching TRBD1 (6 bases). CDR1 is MNHEY, CDR2 SVGAGI, per germline. V was cut by 6 bases and J by 0 bases, with 12 bases left in between. The CDR3 has 15 amino acids. CDR3 bases: TGTGCCAGCAGCCCGACAGGTGTCTCTGGAAACACCATATATTTT. This encodes CASSPTGVSGNTIYF.

The chain has TRBV5-1 and TRBJ2-6; no firm D call. Per the germline V gene, CDR1 is SGHRS and CDR2 is YFSETQ. Trimming removed 0 bases from V and 2 bases from J, with 9 bases in between. The CDR3 has 16 residues. The CDR3 is CASSLAGSPGANVLTF. The CDR3 DNA reads TGCGCCAGCAGCTTGGCCGGGTCCCCTGGGGCCAACGTCCTGACTTTC.

The V and J genes are TRBV10-2 and TRBJ1-4; 8 bases are shared with TRBD1. Trimming cost V 6 bases and J 3 bases; bases outside gene matches: 9. The CDR3 length is 16 residues. The germline V gene has CDR1 WSHSY and CDR2 SAAADI. The CDR3 reads CASRRAGGASNEKLFF. In DNA, the CDR3 is TGCGCCAGCAGAAGGGCAGGGGGCGCTTCTAATGAAAAACTGTTTTTT.

The V call is TRBV28, the J call TRBJ2-3, with TRBD2 identical over 14 bases. The CDR3 contains 18 residues. Trimming cost V 1 base and J 0 bases; bases outside gene matches: 3. Per germline, CDR1 MDHEN and CDR2 SYDVKM. The CDR3 loop is CASSLYGTSGGSTDTQYF. CDR3 coding DNA: TGTGCCAGCAGTTTATACGGGACTAGCGGGGGAAGCACAGATACGCAGTATTTT.

This rearrangement joins TRBV24-1 to TRBJ2-7, with 7 nucleotides matching TRBD1. The CDR3 is made up of 13 amino acids. CDR1 is KGHDR and CDR2 is SFDVKD in the germline V gene. The J segment lost 5 bases and the V segment lost 4 bases, leaving 4 bases of the junction unmatched. The CDR3 region is CATSEKTGNEQYF. The CDR3 nucleotides are TGTGCCACCAGTGAGAAGACAGGGAACGAGCAGTACTTC.

V gene TRBV5-1 combines with J gene TRBJ1-2, with D possibly TRBD1 on 6 matching bases. CDR1 and CDR2 (germline): SGHRS, YFSETQ. Trimming removed 4 bases at V and 0 bases at J, with 10 bases between. CDR3 size: 14 residues. CDR3 amino acids: CASSIRGANYGYTF. The CDR3 DNA reads TGCGCCAGCAGCATCAGGGGAGCTAACTATGGCTACACCTTC.

The rearrangement uses TRBV29-1 and TRBJ1-1, with D maybe TRBD1 (6 bases). This CDR3 is 13 amino acids long. Trimming took 7 bases from V and 5 from J, leaving 17 bases between them. CDR1 is SQVTM, CDR2 ANQGSEA, per germline. CDR3 in DNA: TGCAGCGCCCGAAGGGGGGGGGAAACTGAAGCTTTCTTT. This codes for CSARRGGETEAFF.

The V gene is TRBV2, the J gene TRBJ2-3, with D possibly matching TRBD2 (6 bases). Trimming took 3 bases from V and 0 from J, leaving 16 bases between them. Germline CDR1 and CDR2: SNHLY and FYNNEI. The CDR3 spans 17 residues. CDR3 DNA sequence: TGTGCCAGCAGTGATGGGCCAGCGGGCCCGAGCACAGATACGCAGTATTTT. Translating it yields CASSDGPAGPSTDTQYF.